This T cell receptor (beta chain) originates from a study of T cells after yellow fever vaccination. Study findings and constraints: A small share of clonotypes appeared in both CD4 and CD8 compartments. Reappearance after the booster was seen for most primary-vaccination clones, at 95% to 97% CD4 and less than 90% CD8. Sorted repertoires could include abundant contaminating clonotypes from bulk cells.

With regard to this clonotype: Its target is not known.

Synthesis of TCR cDNA relied on 5'RACE template switching, which attached a universal primer site and UMIs. TCRdb reprocessed the 5' RACE reads with MiXCR, giving one entry per CDR3 protein. The sample consists of a few hundred thousand distinct CDR3 sequences, around a sixth of them appearing once. J gave up 1 base and V 7 bases, and 2 bases lay outside the gene matches. This CDR3 comprises 12 residues. Germline CDR1 reads DFQATT; CDR2 reads SNEGSKA (reference sequence). The gene calls are TRBV20-1 and TRBJ1-1; 8 bases are a match to TRBD1. The source is a young man who received the YFV17D yellow fever vaccine. The sample here was PBMCs, taken about 5 days after the first yellow fever vaccination. CDR3 sequence reads: CSGGTGNTEAFF. The CDR3 nucleotides read TGCAGTGGGGGGACAGGGAACACTGAAGCTTTCTTT.